Following are 5 T cell receptor beta chains from one sample sequenced in a study of blood T cell repertoires in COVID-19. Data came from immunoSEQ multiplex PCR; TCRdb stores just in-frame clones and leaves some out. Of about 120,000 clones in the sample, approximately 90% were seen once. The sequencing sample was made of peripheral blood. These receptor sequences come from a human donor with active COVID-19. The donor label of this sample is uncertain.

V and J are TRBV4-3 and TRBJ2-7, with D hard to call. V dropped 2 bases and J dropped 5 bases, with 10 bases sitting between them. Germline V gives CDR1 LGHNA, CDR2 YSLEER. The CDR3 is 13 residues long. CDR3 bases: TGCGCCAGCAGCCAACGGGTATCGGACGAGCAGTACTTC. Protein sequence: CASSQRVSDEQYF.

The CDR3 sequence is CARATGFNEQFF. The CDR3 DNA reads as TGTGCCAGGGCGACAGGGTTTAATGAGCAGTTCTTC. The chain has TRBV2 and TRBJ2-1; the match to TRBD1 covers 7 bases. After removal of 9 bases from V and 7 bases from J, the junction contained 6 bases not matched to a gene. Germline CDR1 and CDR2: SNHLY and FYNNEI. This CDR3 has 12 residues.

This clone has only a few counts. This CDR3 reads CASRGDSATNEKLFF. CDR3 coding DNA: TGTGCCAGCAGAGGGGACAGCGCAACTAATGAAAAACTGTTTTTT. This rearrangement joins TRBV2 to TRBJ1-4, with 7 nucleotides matching TRBD1. Germline loops: CDR1 SNHLY, CDR2 FYNNEI. The CDR3 runs 15 residues. With 6 bases clipped from V and 0 bases from J, the junction kept 4 bases outside the gene matches.

The J gene is TRBJ2-7, the V gene TRBV27, with D possibly TRBD2 on 5 matching bases. Germline V lookup: CDR1 MNHEY, CDR2 SMNVEV (reference sequence). The CDR3 has 11 residues. Trimming pared 5 bases from V and 7 bases from J, leaving 9 bases between. The CDR3 reads CASSLGGEQYF. The CDR3 bases are TGTGCCAGCAGTCTAGGCGGGGAGCAGTACTTC.

The chain joins TRBV5-1 to TRBJ2-3; D is possibly TRBD1 (5 bases). Trimming left V 0 bases short and J 6 bases short, with 14 bases between. CDR1 and CDR2 from the germline V gene are SGHRS and YFSETQ. CDR3 size: 15 residues. The CDR3 protein is CASSLGRVLGDTQYF. The CDR3 DNA follows: TGCGCCAGCAGCTTGGGCAGGGTTTTGGGGGATACGCAGTATTTT.